The clone carrying this T cell receptor (beta chain) appeared once. Its target is unknown. Trimming pared 3 bases from V and 1 base from J, leaving 12 bases between. CDR1 is SQVTM, CDR2 ANQGSEA, per germline. The CDR3 consists of 15 residues. This sample was included in a study of PD-1 blockade in classical Hodgkin lymphoma. The assay was immunoSEQ multiplex PCR, and TCRdb's table has in-frame clones only and misses some. The sample consists of tens of thousands of clones, about 90% of them appearing once. General observations from the study: Whoever responded completely had baseline diversity much like that seen in newly diagnosed patients.

Specified time point: cycle 4 day 1 (C4D1), after about 6 weeks of nivolumab. Autologous stem cell transplantation was followed by relapse in every patient, and brentuximab vedotin exposure varied. J is TRBJ2-2 and V is TRBV29-1, with a possible D match to TRBD1 (6 bases). The specimen comprised peripheral blood mononuclear cells (PBMCs), sampled before the fourth cycle of nivolumab. The clonotype comes from a human donor with classical Hodgkin lymphoma. CDR3 in amino acids: CSVEGQGKNTGELFF. CDR3 DNA sequence: TGCAGCGTTGAGGGGCAGGGGAAGAACACCGGGGAGCTGTTTTTT.